The clone carrying this T cell receptor (beta chain) has just a few counts. The target antigen is unknown. This sample stems from a study of blood T cells in healthy people across ages. About the research overall: Researchers report that template switching captured about one barcoded beta molecule per two T cells.

A sample-barcoded 5' primer and a J-beta primer mix were used in a second PCR of about 7 to 12 cycles. TCRdb re-derived calls from the 5' RACE reads in MiXCR, one entry per CDR3 protein. Of more than 900,000 distinct CDR3 sequences listed, roughly 29% are singletons. Study-level points and caveats: Long-lived and aged donors differed, with more naive CD4+ cells and higher diversity in the long-lived.

The CDR3 sequence is 12 residues long. Germline CDR1 reads SGHRS; CDR2 reads YFSETQ. V dropped 4 bases and J dropped 5 bases, with 10 bases sitting between them. These data were also filed under a second study, of T cells of mothers and their children. That paper notes: The search for persistent microchimeric T cell clones detected none.

The TCR was taken from a woman in her thirties or forties in good health. Sequencing used blood. V is TRBV5-1 and J is TRBJ2-7; D call uncertain. CDR3 residues: CASSPDLDEQYF. CDR3 in DNA: TGCGCCAGCAGCCCGGACCTGGACGAGCAGTACTTC.